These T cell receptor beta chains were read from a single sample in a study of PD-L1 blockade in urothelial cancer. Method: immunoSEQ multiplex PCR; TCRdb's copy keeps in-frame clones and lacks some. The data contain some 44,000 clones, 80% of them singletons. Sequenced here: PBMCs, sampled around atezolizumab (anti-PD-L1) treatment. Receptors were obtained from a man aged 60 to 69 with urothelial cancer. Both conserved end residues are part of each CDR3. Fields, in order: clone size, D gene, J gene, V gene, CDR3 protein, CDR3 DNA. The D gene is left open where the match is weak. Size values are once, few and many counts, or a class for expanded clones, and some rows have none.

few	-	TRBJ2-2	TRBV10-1	CASSPVGGSNTGELFF	TGCGCCAGCAGTCCCGTAGGGGGATCGAACACCGGGGAGCTGTTTTTT
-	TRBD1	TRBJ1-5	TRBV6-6	CASKPGQGFNQPQHF	TGTGCCAGCAAACCGGGACAGGGTTTCAATCAGCCCCAGCATTTT
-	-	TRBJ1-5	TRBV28	CASSFRDPQHF	TGTGCCAGCAGTTTTCGGGATCCCCAGCATTTT
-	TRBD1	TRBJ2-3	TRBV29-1	CSVEEGTGITDTQYF	TGCAGCGTTGAAGAAGGGACAGGGATAACAGATACGCAGTATTTT
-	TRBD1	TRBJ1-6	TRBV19	CASSARTGTSSYNSPLHF	TGTGCCAGTAGTGCCCGGACAGGGACAAGCTCCTATAATTCACCCCTCCACTTT
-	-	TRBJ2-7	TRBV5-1	CASSPTNTGEQYF	TGCGCCAGCAGCCCAACCAATACGGGGGAGCAGTACTTC
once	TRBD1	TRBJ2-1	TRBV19	CASSMAAPGTGGGNEQFF	TGTGCCAGTAGCATGGCCGCCCCCGGGACAGGGGGTGGAAATGAGCAGTTCTTC
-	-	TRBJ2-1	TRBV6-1	CASSHTGANNEQFF	TGTGCCAGCAGCCATACAGGTGCCAACAATGAGCAGTTCTTC
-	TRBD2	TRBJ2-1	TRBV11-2	CASSSRLLAGALYEQFF	TGTGCCAGCAGCTCAAGGCTACTAGCGGGAGCCCTCTATGAGCAGTTCTTC
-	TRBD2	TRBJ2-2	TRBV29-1	CSVPSPAGGPKMFGELFF	TGCAGCGTCCCCTCCCCAGCGGGGGGGCCGAAGATGTTCGGGGAGCTGTTTTTT
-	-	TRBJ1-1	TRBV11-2	CASSLAGFVENTEAFF	TGTGCCAGCAGCTTAGCGGGGTTTGTAGAGAACACTGAAGCTTTCTTT
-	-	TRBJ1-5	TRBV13	CAIRRPHRLNSNQPQHF	TGTGCCATCCGTCGGCCTCACAGATTAAATAGCAATCAGCCCCAGCATTTT
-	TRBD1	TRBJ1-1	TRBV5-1	CASSLDPYRGQNTEAFF	TGCGCCAGCAGCTTGGACCCGTACAGGGGGCAAAACACTGAAGCTTTCTTT
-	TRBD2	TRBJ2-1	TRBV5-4	CASSLRTSGMDEQFF	TGTGCCAGCAGCCTACGGACTAGCGGGATGGATGAGCAGTTCTTC
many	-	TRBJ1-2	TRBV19	CASNDRESYGYTF	TGTGCCAGTAACGACAGAGAATCCTATGGCTACACCTTC
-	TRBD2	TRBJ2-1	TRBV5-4	CASSREGGYNEQFF	TGTGCCAGCAGCCGGGAGGGGGGTTACAATGAGCAGTTCTTC
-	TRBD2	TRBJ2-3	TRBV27	CASTPGTGGLVDTQYF	TGTGCCAGCACCCCCGGGACGGGGGGATTGGTGGATACGCAGTATTTT
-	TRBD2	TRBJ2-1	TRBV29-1	CSDGTSGNEQFF	TGCAGCGACGGGACTAGCGGCAATGAGCAGTTCTTC
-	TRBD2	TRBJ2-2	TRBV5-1	CASSPTSGGAGGELFF	TGCGCCAGCAGCCCGACTAGCGGGGGGGCCGGCGGGGAGCTGTTTTTT
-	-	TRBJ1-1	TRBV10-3	CAISAGRGLNTEAFF	TGTGCCATCAGTGCAGGGCGGGGGTTGAACACTGAAGCTTTCTTT
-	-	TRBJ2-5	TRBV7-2	CASSFQGGAVETQYF	TGTGCCAGCAGCTTTCAGGGGGGTGCTGTGGAGACCCAGTACTTC
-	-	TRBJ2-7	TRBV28	CASSLLSGFFYEQYF	TGTGCCAGCAGTCTACTTTCGGGATTCTTCTACGAGCAGTACTTC
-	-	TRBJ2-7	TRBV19	CASRSSGTTSYEQYF	TGTGCCAGTAGATCCTCAGGCACAACCTCCTACGAGCAGTACTTC
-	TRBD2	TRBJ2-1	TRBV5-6	CASSGSGRAGGSYNEQFF	TGTGCCAGCAGCGGGAGCGGACGAGCGGGAGGGTCCTACAATGAGCAGTTCTTC
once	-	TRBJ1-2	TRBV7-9	CASSLVSVDYGYTF	TGTGCCAGCAGCTTAGTATCAGTCGACTATGGCTACACCTTC
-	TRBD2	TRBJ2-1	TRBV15	CATSSGTSGYNEQFF	TGTGCCACCAGCAGCGGGACTAGCGGGTACAATGAGCAGTTCTTC
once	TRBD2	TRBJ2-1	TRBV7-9	CASSLGATSGIGHEQFF	TGTGCCAGCAGCTTAGGAGCTACTAGCGGGATAGGGCATGAGCAGTTCTTC